A selection of T cell receptor beta chains follows, all from one sample in a study of cytomegalovirus exposure and HLA in healthy donors. Clones were sequenced by immunoSEQ multiplex PCR, and TCRdb holds only the in-frame ones, with some missing. The repertoire holds roughly 200,000 clones, with approximately 80% as singletons. The sequenced sample consisted of PBMCs. These TCRs come from a boy aged 2-15 years in good health and CMV-seronegative. CDR3s include the opening cysteine and the closing phenylalanine or tryptophan. The order of the fields is clone size, D gene, V gene, CDR3 length, J gene, CDR3 protein, CDR3 DNA. D genes are given only for firm matches. Some rows mark clone size as missing; the rest say once, few, many or name a class of expanded clone.

>-|TRBD2|TRBV2|16|TRBJ2-1
CASSKTSGRTGHEQFF
TGTGCCAGCAGCAAGACTAGCGGGAGAACCGGGCATGAGCAGTTCTTC
>-|TRBD2|TRBV5-1|16|TRBJ2-7
CASSPKTSGKSYEQYF
TGCGCCAGCAGCCCCAAGACTAGCGGAAAATCCTACGAGCAGTACTTC
>-|-|TRBV7-6|17|TRBJ2-1
CASSLEDGVVSYNEQFF
TGTGCCAGCAGCTTAGAAGACGGGGTGGTCTCCTACAATGAGCAGTTCTTC
>-|-|TRBV7-8|14|TRBJ1-2
CASSQDTEHGGYTF
TGTGCCAGCAGCCAGGACACGGAACACGGTGGCTACACCTTC
>-|-|TRBV18|15|TRBJ1-1
CASSPSREANTEAFF
TGTGCCAGCTCACCATCGAGGGAGGCGAACACTGAAGCTTTCTTT
>-|-|TRBV2|13|TRBJ1-2
CASTSSANYGYTF
TGTGCCAGCACCTCCTCAGCTAACTATGGCTACACCTTC
>-|-|TRBV9|12|TRBJ2-1
CASSVVENQQFF
TGTGCCAGCAGCGTAGTGGAGAACCAGCAGTTCTTC
>few|TRBD1|TRBV4-1|16|TRBJ2-2
CASSQEFQGVIGELFF
TGCGCCAGCAGCCAAGAATTTCAGGGGGTGATCGGGGAGCTGTTTTTT
>-|-|TRBV7-8|12|TRBJ1-1
CASSHPTTEAFF
TGTGCCAGCAGCCACCCCACAACTGAAGCTTTCTTT
>-|-|TRBV18|15|TRBJ1-5
CASSPRGLSNQPQHF
TGTGCCAGCTCACCACGGGGGCTCAGCAATCAGCCCCAGCATTTT
>-|TRBD2|TRBV11-3|16|TRBJ2-1
CASSPHPWEGRNEQFF
TGTGCCAGCAGCCCGCATCCCTGGGAGGGTCGGAATGAGCAGTTCTTC
>few|-|TRBV6-5|12|TRBJ2-7
CASSPAGWEQYF
TGTGCCAGCAGCCCCGCGGGTTGGGAGCAGTACTTC
>once|-|TRBV20-1|8|TRBJ2-1
CSASIGFF
TGCAGTGCTAGCATCGGGTTCTTC
>-|-|TRBV7-8|17|TRBJ1-1
CASSLDIQGIRISEAFF
TGTGCCAGCAGCTTAGACATACAGGGAATAAGAATATCTGAAGCTTTCTTT
>once|-|TRBV5-4|13|TRBJ1-1
CASSWTRDTEAFF
TGTGCCAGCAGCTGGACGCGGGACACTGAAGCTTTCTTT
>-|-|TRBV6-1|14|TRBJ1-5
CASSEDSPNQPQHF
TGTGCCAGCAGTGAAGACAGCCCGAATCAGCCCCAGCATTTT
>-|TRBD1|TRBV29-1|14|TRBJ2-7
CSVSRDRSSYEQYF
TGCAGCGTGAGCCGGGACAGGAGCTCCTACGAGCAGTACTTC
>-|-|TRBV6-6|13|TRBJ1-2
CASSYPGDYGYTF
TGTGCCAGCAGTTACCCAGGGGACTATGGCTACACCTTC
>-|TRBD2|TRBV12-5|16|TRBJ2-2
CASGIGRGGRTGELFF
TGTGCTAGTGGGATTGGGCGGGGGGGACGGACCGGGGAGCTGTTTTTT
>-|TRBD1|TRBV27|14|TRBJ1-6
CASSYGTGGSPLHF
TGTGCCAGCAGTTACGGGACAGGAGGATCACCCCTCCACTTT
>-|-|TRBV21-1|19|TRBJ2-3
CASSKGLYKTSGFTDTQYF
TGTGCCAGCAGCAAAGGGCTATATAAGACTAGCGGCTTCACAGATACGCAGTATTTT
>-|-|TRBV5-4|15|TRBJ1-1
CASSVYRVSNTEAFF
TGTGCCAGCAGCGTATACAGGGTCTCGAACACTGAAGCTTTCTTT
>-|-|TRBV5-1|15|TRBJ2-7
CASSIGQIQDYEQYF
TGCGCCAGCAGCATCGGACAGATCCAAGACTACGAGCAGTACTTC
>-|TRBD2|TRBV27|15|TRBJ2-1
CASSFGTSGANEQFF
TGTGCCAGCAGTTTCGGGACTAGCGGGGCCAATGAGCAGTTCTTC
>once|TRBD1|TRBV19|13|TRBJ1-2
CASSRDRFNGYTF
TGTGCCAGTAGTCGGGACAGGTTTAATGGCTACACCTTC
>-|-|TRBV29-1|13|TRBJ1-1
CSVEGRAREGAFF
TGCAGCGTTGAAGGTCGGGCCAGGGAGGGAGCTTTCTTT
>-|-|TRBV9|14|TRBJ2-2
CASSVAGNTGELFF
TGTGCCAGCAGCGTAGCAGGGAACACCGGGGAGCTGTTTTTT
>few|-|TRBV5-6|13|TRBJ1-1
CASSLGQDTEAFF
TGTGCCAGCAGCTTGGGACAGGACACTGAAGCTTTCTTT
>-|TRBD1|TRBV28|15|TRBJ1-5
CASSLDRGRNQPQHF
TGTGCCAGCAGTTTAGACAGGGGGCGGAATCAGCCCCAGCATTTT
>-|TRBD1|TRBV2|13|TRBJ1-5
CASSLDRNQPQHF
TGTGCCAGCAGTTTGGACAGGAATCAGCCCCAGCATTTT
>-|-|TRBV6-5|15|TRBJ1-1
CASTRLGARTAGAFF
TGTGCCAGCACCCGACTGGGGGCACGGACGGCAGGAGCTTTCTTT
>-|TRBD1|TRBV6-1|12|TRBJ1-2
CASSRDRGGYTF
TGTGCCAGCAGCAGGGACAGGGGGGGCTACACCTTC
>once|TRBD2|TRBV5-6|14|TRBJ2-1
CASSLGGRGSEQFF
TGTGCCAGCAGCTTGGGAGGGCGGGGGAGCGAACAGTTCTTC
>-|-|TRBV7-9|16|TRBJ2-7
CASSQGGFGDTYEQYF
TGTGCCAGCAGCCAGGGCGGTTTTGGAGATACCTACGAGCAGTACTTC
>-|TRBD1|TRBV6-5|14|TRBJ1-3
CASSPTGSGNTIYF
TGTGCCAGCAGCCCGACAGGGAGTGGAAACACCATATATTTT
>-|TRBD2|TRBV7-6|15|TRBJ2-7
CASSPSVAGEYEQYF
TGTGCCAGCAGCCCCTCGGTAGCGGGGGAATACGAGCAGTACTTC
>-|TRBD1|TRBV6-1|14|TRBJ2-7
CASSDGTGFYEQYF
TGTGCCAGCAGTGACGGGACAGGGTTCTACGAGCAGTACTTC
>-|-|TRBV19|15|TRBJ1-4
CASSLWDTLDEKLFF
TGTGCCAGTAGTCTCTGGGACACGTTGGATGAAAAACTGTTTTTT
>-|TRBD1|TRBV27|20|TRBJ2-7
CASSFGGKDRGPFLGYEQYF
TGTGCCAGCAGTTTTGGAGGAAAAGACAGGGGGCCTTTCCTGGGGTACGAGCAGTACTTC
>-|-|TRBV29-1|11|TRBJ2-1
CSVDYLYEQFF
TGCAGCGTTGACTATTTGTATGAGCAGTTCTTC
>-|TRBD1|TRBV18|16|TRBJ1-4
CASSSFVGQSNEKLFF
TGTGCCAGCTCAAGCTTTGTGGGACAGAGTAATGAAAAACTGTTTTTT
>-|-|TRBV5-6|18|TRBJ2-3
CASSLPSWWGDGTDTQYF
TGTGCCAGCAGCTTGCCCTCCTGGTGGGGGGACGGGACAGATACGCAGTATTTT
>few|TRBD1|TRBV9|15|TRBJ1-1
CASSAPQGARTEAFF
TGTGCCAGCAGCGCGCCACAGGGGGCGCGGACTGAAGCTTTCTTT
>-|-|TRBV7-2|13|TRBJ1-1
CASSPYRVTEAFF
TGTGCCAGCAGCCCTTACAGGGTAACTGAAGCTTTCTTT
>few|-|TRBV4-1|13|TRBJ2-3
CASSATSTDTQYF
TGCGCCAGCAGCGCTACTAGCACAGATACGCAGTATTTT
>once|TRBD2|TRBV5-4|17|TRBJ2-1
CASSPPPGLAVWVEQFF
TGTGCCAGCAGCCCCCCTCCGGGACTAGCGGTTTGGGTTGAGCAGTTCTTC
>-|-|TRBV6-5|14|TRBJ2-1
CASSYDSLLNEQFF
TGTGCCAGCAGTTACGACAGCTTACTCAATGAGCAGTTCTTC
>-|-|TRBV6-1|13|TRBJ1-2
CASNNGANYGYTF
TGTGCCAGCAATAACGGAGCTAACTATGGCTACACCTTC
>-|TRBD2|TRBV2|14|TRBJ2-5
CASSAVAGSETQYF
TGTGCCAGCAGTGCCGTAGCGGGTTCAGAGACCCAGTACTTC
>once|-|TRBV18|15|TRBJ2-3
CASSPSFSSSDTQYF
TGTGCCAGCTCACCATCTTTTAGTTCATCGGATACGCAGTATTTT
>-|-|TRBV7-9|13|TRBJ2-3
CASSSPTIDTQYF
TGTGCCAGCAGTTCCCCGACTATAGATACGCAGTATTTT
>-|-|TRBV9|15|TRBJ2-1
CASSVGGGPTHEQFF
TGTGCCAGCAGCGTAGGAGGAGGACCAACCCATGAGCAGTTCTTC
>-|TRBD1|TRBV6-1|14|TRBJ1-5
CASIRTGGAKPQHF
TGTGCCAGTATACGGACAGGGGGCGCGAAGCCCCAGCATTTT
>-|TRBD2|TRBV7-2|15|TRBJ2-1
CASSETSGSYNEQFF
TGTGCCAGCAGCGAAACTAGCGGGAGTTACAATGAGCAGTTCTTC
>once|TRBD2|TRBV7-9|15|TRBJ2-7
CASSSIPGGSYEQYF
TGTGCCAGCAGCTCCATACCGGGAGGCTCCTACGAGCAGTACTTC
>once|TRBD2|TRBV27|14|TRBJ2-7
CASSPPERDHEQYF
TGTGCCAGCAGTCCTCCGGAGCGGGACCACGAGCAGTACTTC
>-|-|TRBV7-6|14|TRBJ2-7
CASSPQGMVDEQYF
TGTGCCAGCAGCCCCCAGGGTATGGTGGACGAGCAGTACTTC
>-|TRBD2|TRBV14|16|TRBJ2-1
CASSQTSGRERNEQFF
TGTGCCAGCAGCCAGACTAGCGGGAGGGAAAGGAATGAGCAGTTCTTC
>-|-|TRBV7-9|16|TRBJ1-3
CASSLGDWLSGNTIYF
TGTGCCAGCAGCTTAGGGGACTGGCTCTCTGGAAACACCATATATTTT